This TCR beta chain stems from a study of response to subunit inactivated influenza vaccine listed by TCRdb under 2018. With respect to the entire study: The study used deep quantitative T cell receptor repertoire profiling to track responses to a trivalent subunit inactivated influenza vaccine. The investigation overall reported the following: The authors suggested that each seasonal influenza vaccination may recruit only a limited number of new T cells.

Library construction relied on RT-PCR. TCRdb names Illumina HiSeq 2500 as the instrument used. TCRdb itself trimmed the public reads at Q25 with fastp, ran MiXCR and retained productive beta chains. Here each entry gathers all rows of one CDR3 protein and keeps the most common genes and DNA. The sample records roughly 710,000 distinct CDR3 sequences, around 15% of which are singletons. The top ten hold about 7.6% of the sample. This clonotype was seen a few times. This receptor's antigen is unknown. No base quality information exists; no much larger clone differs at one position. Trimming removed 0 bases from V and 5 bases from J, leaving 14 bases between the germline ends. The CDR3 sequence holds 16 residues, the cysteine and phenylalanine included. The entry retains the CDR3 DNA only, 48 bases that are in frame from base 1. CDR1 and CDR2 were assigned from the germline V gene as MNHEY and SVGAGI.

Material: PBMCs from blood, obtained around 14 days before vaccination. In this chain, TRBV6-5 is recombined with TRBJ2-1; the D gene is possibly TRBD2, with 5 bases matching. This TCR was sampled from a man over 45 who received an inactivated influenza vaccine. Donor details come from another sample of the same person, matched by shared clones. CDR3 protein: CASSYSRLVAHNEQFF. The DNA sequence is TGTGCCAGCAGTTACTCGCGACTGGTAGCGCACAATGAGCAGTTCTTC.